Listed here are 2 T cell receptor beta chains from one sample, sequenced in a study of beta chain features in type 1 diabetes. Expressed TCRB transcripts were sequenced because the entire RNA isolate underwent reverse transcription. The repertoire was sequenced with immunoSEQ multiplex PCR; TCRdb's copy has only in-frame clones and lacks some. The sample holds about 620,000 clones, 15% to 18% seen once. Source material: naive CD4+ T cells from blood. Every receptor here comes from a man younger than 30 in good health.

In its sample, this clone was seen a few times. V is TRBV7-2 and J is TRBJ1-2, with TRBD1 as a possible D gene (6 bases). Germline V lookup: CDR1 SGHTA, CDR2 FQGNSA. This CDR3 comprises 15 residues. V lost 1 base and J 4 bases, leaving 13 bases between the germline ends. The CDR3 loop is CASSLGRGAVYGYTF. CDR3 nucleotide sequence: TGTGCCAGCAGCTTAGGTCGGGGGGCGGTCTATGGCTACACCTTC.

This clone came up a few times. J is TRBJ2-1 and V is TRBV28, with 12 bases that match TRBD1. J was trimmed by 8 bases and V by 6 bases; bases with no gene match: 8. The CDR3 loop spans 15 amino acids. CDR1 and CDR2 (germline): MDHEN, SYDVKM. CDR3 sequence (DNA): TGTGCCAGCAGAAAGTCGGGACAGGGGGCATATGAGCAGTTCTTC. Translation: CASRKSGQGAYEQFF.